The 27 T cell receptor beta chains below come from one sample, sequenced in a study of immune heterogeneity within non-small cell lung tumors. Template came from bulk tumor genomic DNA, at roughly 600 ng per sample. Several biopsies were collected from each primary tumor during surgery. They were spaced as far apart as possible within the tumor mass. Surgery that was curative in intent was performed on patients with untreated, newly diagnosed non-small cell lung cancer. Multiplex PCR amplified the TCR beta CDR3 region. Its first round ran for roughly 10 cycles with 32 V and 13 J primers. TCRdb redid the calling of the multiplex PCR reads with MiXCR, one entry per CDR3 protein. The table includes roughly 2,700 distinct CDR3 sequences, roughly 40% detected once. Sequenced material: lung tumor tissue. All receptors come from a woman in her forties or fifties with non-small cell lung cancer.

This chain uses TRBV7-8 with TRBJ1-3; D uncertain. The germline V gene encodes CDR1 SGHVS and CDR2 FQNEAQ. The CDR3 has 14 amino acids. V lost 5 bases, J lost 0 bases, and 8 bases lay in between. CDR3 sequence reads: CASSPYSSGNTIYF. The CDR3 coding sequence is TGTGCCAGCAGCCCCTATTCCTCTGGAAACACCATATATTTT.

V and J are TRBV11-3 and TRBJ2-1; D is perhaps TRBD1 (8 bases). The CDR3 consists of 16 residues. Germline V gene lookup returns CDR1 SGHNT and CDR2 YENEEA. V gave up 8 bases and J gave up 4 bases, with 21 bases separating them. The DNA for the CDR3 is TGTGCCAGCTCCACAGGGGGGGGGGAGGAATACAATGAGCAGTTCTTC. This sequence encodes CASSTGGGEEYNEQFF.

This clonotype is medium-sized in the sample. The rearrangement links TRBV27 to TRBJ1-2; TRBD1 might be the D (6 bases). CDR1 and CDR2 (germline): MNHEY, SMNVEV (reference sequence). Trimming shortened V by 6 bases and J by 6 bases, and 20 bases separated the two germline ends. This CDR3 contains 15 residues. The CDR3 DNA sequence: TGTGCCAGCAGCCAACAAAGGGGGGGGTATAATGGCTACACCTTC. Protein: CASSQQRGGYNGYTF.

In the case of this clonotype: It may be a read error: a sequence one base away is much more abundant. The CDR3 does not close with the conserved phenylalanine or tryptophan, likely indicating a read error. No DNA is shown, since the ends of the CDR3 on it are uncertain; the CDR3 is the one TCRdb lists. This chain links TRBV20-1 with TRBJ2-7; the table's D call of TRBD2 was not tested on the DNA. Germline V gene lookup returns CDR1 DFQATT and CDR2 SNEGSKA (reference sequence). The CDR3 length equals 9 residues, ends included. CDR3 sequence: CSPSFGTAI.

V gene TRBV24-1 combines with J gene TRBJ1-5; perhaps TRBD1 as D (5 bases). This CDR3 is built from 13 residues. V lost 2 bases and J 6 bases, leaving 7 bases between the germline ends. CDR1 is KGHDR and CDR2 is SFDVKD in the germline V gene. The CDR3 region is CATSDSRVQPQHF. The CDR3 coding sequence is TGTGCCACCAGTGATTCCAGGGTTCAGCCCCAGCATTTT.

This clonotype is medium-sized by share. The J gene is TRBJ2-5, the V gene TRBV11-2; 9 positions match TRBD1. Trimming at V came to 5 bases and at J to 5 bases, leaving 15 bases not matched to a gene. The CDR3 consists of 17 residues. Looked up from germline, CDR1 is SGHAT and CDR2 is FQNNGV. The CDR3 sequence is CASSPPGQGVRRETQYF. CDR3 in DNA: TGTGCCAGCAGCCCACCGGGACAGGGAGTTCGGCGGGAGACCCAGTACTTC.

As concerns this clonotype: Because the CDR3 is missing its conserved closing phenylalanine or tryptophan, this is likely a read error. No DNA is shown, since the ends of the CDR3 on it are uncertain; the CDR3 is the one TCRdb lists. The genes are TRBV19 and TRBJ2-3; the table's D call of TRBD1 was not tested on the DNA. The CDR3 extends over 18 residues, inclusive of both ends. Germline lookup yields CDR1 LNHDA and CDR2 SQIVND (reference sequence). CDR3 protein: CASSITPVLGENEQYFGP.

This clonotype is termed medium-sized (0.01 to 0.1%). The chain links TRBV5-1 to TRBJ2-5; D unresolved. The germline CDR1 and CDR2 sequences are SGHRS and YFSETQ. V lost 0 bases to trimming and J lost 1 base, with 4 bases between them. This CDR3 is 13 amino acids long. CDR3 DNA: TGCGCCAGCAGCTTGGCCTTCCAAGAGACCCAGTACTTC. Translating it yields CASSLAFQETQYF. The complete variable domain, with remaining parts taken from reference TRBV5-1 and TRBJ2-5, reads KAGVTQTPRYLIKTRGQQVTLSCSPISGHRSVSWYQQTPGQGLQFLFEYFSETQRNKGNFPGRFSGRQFSNSRSEMNVSTLELGDSALYLCASSLAFQETQYFGPGTRLLVL.

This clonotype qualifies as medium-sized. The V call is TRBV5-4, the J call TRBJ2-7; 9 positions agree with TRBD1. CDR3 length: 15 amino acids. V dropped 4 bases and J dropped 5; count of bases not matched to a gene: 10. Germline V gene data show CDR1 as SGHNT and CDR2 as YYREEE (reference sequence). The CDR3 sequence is CASSPGQGRVDEQYF. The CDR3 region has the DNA TGTGCCAGCAGCCCGGGACAGGGAAGGGTCGACGAGCAGTACTTC.

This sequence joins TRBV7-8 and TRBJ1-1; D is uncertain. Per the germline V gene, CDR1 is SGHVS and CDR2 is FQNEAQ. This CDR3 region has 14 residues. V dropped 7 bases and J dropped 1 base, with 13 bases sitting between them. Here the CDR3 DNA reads TGTGCCAGCACCCCAAAGACGGCGAACACTGAAGCTTTCTTT. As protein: CASTPKTANTEAFF.

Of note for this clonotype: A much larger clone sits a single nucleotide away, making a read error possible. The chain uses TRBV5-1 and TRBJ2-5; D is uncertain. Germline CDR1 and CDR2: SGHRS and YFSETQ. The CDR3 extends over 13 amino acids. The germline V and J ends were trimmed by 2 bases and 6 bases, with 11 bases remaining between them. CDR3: CASSFKGEKTQYF. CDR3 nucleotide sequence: TGCGCCAGCAGCTTCAAGGGTGAGAAGACCCAGTACTTC.

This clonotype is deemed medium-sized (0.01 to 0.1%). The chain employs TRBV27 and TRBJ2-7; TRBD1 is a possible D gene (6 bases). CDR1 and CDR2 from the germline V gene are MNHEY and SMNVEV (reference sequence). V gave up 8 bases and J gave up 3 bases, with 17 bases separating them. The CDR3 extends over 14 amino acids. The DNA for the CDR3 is TGTGCCAGCCGGAAGGAGACAGGATACTACGAGCAGTACTTC. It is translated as CASRKETGYYEQYF.

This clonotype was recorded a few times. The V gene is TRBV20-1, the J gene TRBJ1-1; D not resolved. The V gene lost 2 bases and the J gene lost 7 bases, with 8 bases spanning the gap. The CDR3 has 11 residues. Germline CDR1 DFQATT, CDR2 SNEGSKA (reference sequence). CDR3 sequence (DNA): TGCAGTGCTAGAAGGCTGAGTGAAGCTTTCTTT. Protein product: CSARRLSEAFF.

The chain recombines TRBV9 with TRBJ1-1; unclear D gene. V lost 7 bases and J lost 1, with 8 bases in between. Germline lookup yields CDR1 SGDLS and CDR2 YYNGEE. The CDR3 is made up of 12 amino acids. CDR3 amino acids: CASSRGNTEAFF. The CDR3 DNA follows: TGTGCCAGCTCGCGTGGGAACACTGAAGCTTTCTTT.

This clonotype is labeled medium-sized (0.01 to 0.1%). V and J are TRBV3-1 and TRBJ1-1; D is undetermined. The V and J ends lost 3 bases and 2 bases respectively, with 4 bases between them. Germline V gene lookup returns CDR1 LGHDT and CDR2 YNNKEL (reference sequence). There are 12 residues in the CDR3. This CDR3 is CASSQANTEAFF. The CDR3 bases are TGTGCCAGCAGCCAGGCCAACACTGAAGCTTTCTTT.

CDR3: CASSFRQRETQYF. The CDR3 nucleotides are TGTGCCAGCAGTTTCCGGCAAAGAGAGACCCAGTACTTC. The chain employs TRBV27 and TRBJ2-5; D gene unclear. Trimming took 3 bases from V and 4 from J, leaving 9 bases between them. Germline V gene data show CDR1 as MNHEY and CDR2 as SMNVEV (reference sequence). The CDR3 spans 13 residues.

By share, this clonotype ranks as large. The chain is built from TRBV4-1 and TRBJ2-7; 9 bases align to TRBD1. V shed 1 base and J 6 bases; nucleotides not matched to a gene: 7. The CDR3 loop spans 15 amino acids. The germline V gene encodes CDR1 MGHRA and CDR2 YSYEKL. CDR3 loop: CASSQVRTGVVEQYF. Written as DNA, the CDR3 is TGCGCCAGCAGCCAAGTGCGGACAGGGGTGGTCGAGCAGTACTTC.

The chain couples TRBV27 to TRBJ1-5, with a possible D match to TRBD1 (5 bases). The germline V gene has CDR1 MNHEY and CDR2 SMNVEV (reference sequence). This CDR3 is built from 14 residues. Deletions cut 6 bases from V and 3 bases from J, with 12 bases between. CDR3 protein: CASRPGLNNQPQHF. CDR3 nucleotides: TGTGCCAGCAGACCGGGACTTAACAATCAGCCCCAGCATTTT.

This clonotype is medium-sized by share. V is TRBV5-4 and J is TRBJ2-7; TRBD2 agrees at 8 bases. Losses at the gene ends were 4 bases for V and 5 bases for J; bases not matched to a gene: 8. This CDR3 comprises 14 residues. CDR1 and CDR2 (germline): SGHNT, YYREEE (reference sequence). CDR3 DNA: TGTGCCAGCAGCATCCCGGGAGGGCTCGACGAGCAGTACTTC. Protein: CASSIPGGLDEQYF. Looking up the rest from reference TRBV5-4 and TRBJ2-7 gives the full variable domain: ETGVTQSPTHLIKTRGQQVTLRCSSQSGHNTVSWYQQALGQGPQFIFQYYREEENGRGNFPPRFSGLQFPNYSSELNVNALELDDSALYLCASSIPGGLDEQYFGPGTRLTVT.

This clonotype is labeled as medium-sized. CDR3 amino acids: CASSLFGPSSYEQYF. CDR3 bases: TGTGCCAGCAGCTTATTCGGGCCGAGCTCCTACGAGCAGTACTTC. The genes are TRBV5-6 and TRBJ2-7; no reliable D call. CDR3 length: 15 residues. Trimming took 2 bases from V and 0 from J, leaving 12 bases between them. Germline assignment: CDR1 SGHDT and CDR2 YYEEEE. The complete variable domain, with remaining parts taken from reference TRBV5-6 and TRBJ2-7, reads DAGVTQSPTHLIKTRGQQVTLRCSPKSGHDTVSWYQQALGQGPQFIFQYYEEEERQRGNFPDRFSGHQFPNYSSELNVNALLLGDSALYLCASSLFGPSSYEQYFGPGTRLTVT.

DNA of the CDR3: TGTGCCAGCAGTGGGACTAGCGGGGGGGCGAACACCGGGGAGCTGTTTTTT. Encoded protein: CASSGTSGGANTGELFF. This chain joins TRBV6-2 or TRBV6-3 and TRBJ2-2, with 16 bases that match TRBD2. The CDR3 contains 17 residues. Germline lookup yields CDR1 MNHEY and CDR2 SVGEGT. J was trimmed by 0 bases and V by 5 bases; bases with no gene match: 0.

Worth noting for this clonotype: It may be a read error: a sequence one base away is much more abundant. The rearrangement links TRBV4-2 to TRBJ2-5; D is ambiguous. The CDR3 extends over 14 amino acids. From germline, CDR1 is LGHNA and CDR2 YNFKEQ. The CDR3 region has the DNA TGTGCCAGCAGCCAAGATTTGAACCAACAGACCCAGTACTTC. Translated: CASSQDLNQQTQYF.

The chain's CDR3 is CASSYNSRGEQFF. CDR3 DNA: TGTGCCAGCAGTTATAATAGCCGAGGTGAGCAGTTCTTC. The chain joins TRBV6-5 to TRBJ2-1, with D unresolved. This CDR3 has 13 residues. Trimming removed 3 bases from V and 9 bases from J, with 12 bases in between. Germline CDR1 is MNHEY and CDR2 is SVGAGI.

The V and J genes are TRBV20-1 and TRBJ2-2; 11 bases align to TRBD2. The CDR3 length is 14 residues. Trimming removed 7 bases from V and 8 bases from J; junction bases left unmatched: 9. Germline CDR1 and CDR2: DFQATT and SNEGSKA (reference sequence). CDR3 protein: CSVPSPSGRGELFF. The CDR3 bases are TGCAGTGTCCCAAGCCCTAGCGGGAGGGGGGAGCTGTTTTTT.

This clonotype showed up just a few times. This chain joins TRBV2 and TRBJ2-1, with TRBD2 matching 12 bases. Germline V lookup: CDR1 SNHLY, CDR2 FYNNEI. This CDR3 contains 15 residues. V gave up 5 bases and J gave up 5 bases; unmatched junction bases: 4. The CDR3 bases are TGTGCCAGCAGTCAAACTAGCGGGAGGAACAATGAGCAGTTCTTC. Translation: CASSQTSGRNNEQFF.

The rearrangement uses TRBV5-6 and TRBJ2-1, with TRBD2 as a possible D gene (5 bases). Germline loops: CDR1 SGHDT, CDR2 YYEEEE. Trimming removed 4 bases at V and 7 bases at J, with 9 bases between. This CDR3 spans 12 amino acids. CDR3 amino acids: CASSLTGNEQFF. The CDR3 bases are TGTGCCAGCAGCCTGACGGGGAATGAGCAGTTCTTC.

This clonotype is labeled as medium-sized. CDR3 DNA: TGTGCCAGCAGCTTAGCGGGACAGCGGAACACTGAAGCTTTCTTT. It is translated as CASSLAGQRNTEAFF. J is TRBJ1-1 and V is TRBV7-8; 7 bases are a match to TRBD1. V gave up 0 bases and J gave up 1 base; unmatched junction bases: 2. This CDR3 spans 15 amino acids. CDR1 is SGHVS, CDR2 FQNEAQ, per germline.